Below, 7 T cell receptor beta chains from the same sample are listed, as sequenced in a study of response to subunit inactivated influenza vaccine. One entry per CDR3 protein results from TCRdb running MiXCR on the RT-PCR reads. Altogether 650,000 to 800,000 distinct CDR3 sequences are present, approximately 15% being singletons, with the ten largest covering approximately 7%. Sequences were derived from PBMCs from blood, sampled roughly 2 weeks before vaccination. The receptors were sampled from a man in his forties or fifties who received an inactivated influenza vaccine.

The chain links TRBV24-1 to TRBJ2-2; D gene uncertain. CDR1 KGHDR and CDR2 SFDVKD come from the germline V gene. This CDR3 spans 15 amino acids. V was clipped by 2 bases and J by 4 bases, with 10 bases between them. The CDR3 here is CATSDWSWGTGELFF. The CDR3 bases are TGTGCCACCAGTGATTGGAGTTGGGGCACCGGGGAGCTGTTTTTT.

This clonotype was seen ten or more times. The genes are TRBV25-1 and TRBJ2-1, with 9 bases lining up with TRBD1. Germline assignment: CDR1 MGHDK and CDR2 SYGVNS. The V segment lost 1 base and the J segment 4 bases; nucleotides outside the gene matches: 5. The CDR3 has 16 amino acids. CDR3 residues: CASSELYRGRYNEQFF. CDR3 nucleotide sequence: TGTGCCAGCAGTGAATTGTACAGGGGGCGTTACAATGAGCAGTTCTTC.

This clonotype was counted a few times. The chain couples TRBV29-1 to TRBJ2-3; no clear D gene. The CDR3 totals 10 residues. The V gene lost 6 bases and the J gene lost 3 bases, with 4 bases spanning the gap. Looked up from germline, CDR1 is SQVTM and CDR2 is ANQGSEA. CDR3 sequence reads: CSVVTDTQYF. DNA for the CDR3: TGCAGCGTAGTTACAGATACGCAGTATTTT.

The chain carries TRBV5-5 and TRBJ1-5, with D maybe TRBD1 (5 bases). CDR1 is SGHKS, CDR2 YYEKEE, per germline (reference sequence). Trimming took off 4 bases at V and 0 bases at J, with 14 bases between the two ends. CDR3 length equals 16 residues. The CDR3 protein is CASSPAGIPSNQPQHF. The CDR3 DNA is TGTGCCAGCAGCCCAGCAGGGATCCCTAGCAATCAGCCCCAGCATTTT.

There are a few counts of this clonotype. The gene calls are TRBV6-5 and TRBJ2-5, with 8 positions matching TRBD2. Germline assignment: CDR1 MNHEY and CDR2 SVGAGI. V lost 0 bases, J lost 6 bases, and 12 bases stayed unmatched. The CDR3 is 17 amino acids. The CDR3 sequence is CASSYSGGAGGVQTQYF. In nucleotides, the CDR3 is TGTGCCAGCAGTTACTCGGGAGGGGCGGGGGGAGTTCAGACCCAGTACTTC.

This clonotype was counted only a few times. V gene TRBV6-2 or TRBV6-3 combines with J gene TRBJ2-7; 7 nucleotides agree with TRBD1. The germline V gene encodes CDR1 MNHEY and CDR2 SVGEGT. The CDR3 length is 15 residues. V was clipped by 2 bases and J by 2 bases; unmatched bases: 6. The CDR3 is CASSYPMGQTYEQYF. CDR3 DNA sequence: TGTGCCAGCAGTTACCCGATGGGACAGACCTACGAGCAGTACTTC.

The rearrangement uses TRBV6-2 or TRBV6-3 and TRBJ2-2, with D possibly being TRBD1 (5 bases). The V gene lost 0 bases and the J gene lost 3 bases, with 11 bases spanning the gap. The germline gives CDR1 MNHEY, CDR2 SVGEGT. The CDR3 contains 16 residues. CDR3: CASSYSSGADTGELFF. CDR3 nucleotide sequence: TGTGCCAGCAGTTACTCGAGTGGGGCGGACACCGGGGAGCTGTTTTTT.